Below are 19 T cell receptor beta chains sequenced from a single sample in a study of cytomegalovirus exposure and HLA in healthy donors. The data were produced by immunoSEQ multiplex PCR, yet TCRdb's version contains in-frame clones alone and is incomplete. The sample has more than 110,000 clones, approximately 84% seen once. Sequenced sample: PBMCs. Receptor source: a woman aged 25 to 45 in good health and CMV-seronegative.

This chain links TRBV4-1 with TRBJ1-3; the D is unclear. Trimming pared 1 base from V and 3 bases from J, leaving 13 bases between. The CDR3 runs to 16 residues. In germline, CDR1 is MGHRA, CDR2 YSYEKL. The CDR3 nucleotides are TGCGCCAGCAGCCAAGGGCTCCAGAGGCGTGGAAACACCATATATTTT. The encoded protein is CASSQGLQRRGNTIYF.

This CDR3 reads CAGPGTSGGAAYEQYF. CDR3 DNA sequence: TGTGCCGGACCTGGGACTAGCGGGGGGGCCGCATACGAGCAGTACTTC. The chain recombines TRBV6-7 with TRBJ2-7, with 16 bases fitting TRBD2. TRBV6-7 belongs to the ORF category, with a function that is uncertain. This CDR3 is built from 16 residues. V trimming: 11 bases; J trimming: 4 bases; junction bases outside the gene matches: 11.

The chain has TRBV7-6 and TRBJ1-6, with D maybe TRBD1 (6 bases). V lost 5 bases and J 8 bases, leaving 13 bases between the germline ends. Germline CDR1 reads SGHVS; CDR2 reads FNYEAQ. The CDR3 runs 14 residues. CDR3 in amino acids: CASSNGQKDSPLHF. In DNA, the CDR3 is TGTGCCAGCAGCAATGGACAGAAAGATTCACCCCTCCACTTT.

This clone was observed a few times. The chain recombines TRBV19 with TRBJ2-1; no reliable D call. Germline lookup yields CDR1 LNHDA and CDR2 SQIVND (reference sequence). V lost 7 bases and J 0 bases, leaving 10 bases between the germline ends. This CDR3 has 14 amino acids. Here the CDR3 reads CASKEKSSYNEQFF. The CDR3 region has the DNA TGTGCCAGTAAGGAGAAGAGCTCCTACAATGAGCAGTTCTTC.

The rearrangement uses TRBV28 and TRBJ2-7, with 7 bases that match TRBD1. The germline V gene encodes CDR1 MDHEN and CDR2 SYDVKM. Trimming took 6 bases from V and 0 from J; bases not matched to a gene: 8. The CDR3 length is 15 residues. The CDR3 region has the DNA TGTGCCAGCAGCCCCGGACAGGATAACTCCTACGAGCAGTACTTC. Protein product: CASSPGQDNSYEQYF.

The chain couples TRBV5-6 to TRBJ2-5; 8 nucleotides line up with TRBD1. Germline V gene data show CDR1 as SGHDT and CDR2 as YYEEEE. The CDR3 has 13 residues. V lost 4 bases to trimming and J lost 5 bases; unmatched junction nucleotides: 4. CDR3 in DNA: TGTGCCAGCAGCATAGACAGGGGTGAGACCCAGTACTTC. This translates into CASSIDRGETQYF. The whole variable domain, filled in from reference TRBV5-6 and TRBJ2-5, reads DAGVTQSPTHLIKTRGQQVTLRCSPKSGHDTVSWYQQALGQGPQFIFQYYEEEERQRGNFPDRFSGHQFPNYSSELNVNALLLGDSALYLCASSIDRGETQYFGPGTRLLVL.

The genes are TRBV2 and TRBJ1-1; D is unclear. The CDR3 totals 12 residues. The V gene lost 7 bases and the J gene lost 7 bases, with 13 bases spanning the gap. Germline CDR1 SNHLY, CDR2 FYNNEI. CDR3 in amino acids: CASTNPRVEAFF. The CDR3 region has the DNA TGTGCCAGCACTAACCCTCGGGTTGAAGCTTTCTTT. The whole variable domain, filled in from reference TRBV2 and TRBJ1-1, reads EPEVTQTPSHQVTQMGQEVILRCVPISNHLYFYWYRQILGQKVEFLVSFYNNEISEKSEIFDDQFSVERPDGSNFTLKIRSTKLEDSAMYFCASTNPRVEAFFGQGTRLTVV.

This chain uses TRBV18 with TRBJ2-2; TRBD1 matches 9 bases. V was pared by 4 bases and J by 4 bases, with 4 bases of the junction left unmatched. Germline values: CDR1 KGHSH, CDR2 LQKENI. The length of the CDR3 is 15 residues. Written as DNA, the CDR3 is TGTGCCAGCTCACGTTCGACAGGGGGCACCGGGGAGCTGTTTTTT. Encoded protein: CASSRSTGGTGELFF. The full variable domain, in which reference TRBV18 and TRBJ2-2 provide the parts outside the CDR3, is NAGVMQNPRHLVRRRGQEARLRCSPMKGHSHVYWYRQLPEEGLKFMVYLQKENIIDESGMPKERFSAEFPKEGPSILRIQQVVRGDSAAYFCASSRSTGGTGELFFGEGSRLTVL.

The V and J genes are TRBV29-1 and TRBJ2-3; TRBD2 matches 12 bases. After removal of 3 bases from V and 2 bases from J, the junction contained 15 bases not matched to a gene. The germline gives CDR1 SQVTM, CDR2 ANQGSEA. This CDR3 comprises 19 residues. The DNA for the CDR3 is TGCAGCGTTGATCTGAGGAAAACACTAGCGGGGGGCCACACAGATACGCAGTATTTT. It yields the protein CSVDLRKTLAGGHTDTQYF.

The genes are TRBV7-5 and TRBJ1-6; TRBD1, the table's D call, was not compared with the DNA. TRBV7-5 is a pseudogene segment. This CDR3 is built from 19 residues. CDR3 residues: CARSLPPRRHLIFRSPLHF. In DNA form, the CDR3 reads TGTGCCAGAAGCTTACCTCCCAGGCGACATCTGATATTTCGTTCACCCCTCCACTTT.

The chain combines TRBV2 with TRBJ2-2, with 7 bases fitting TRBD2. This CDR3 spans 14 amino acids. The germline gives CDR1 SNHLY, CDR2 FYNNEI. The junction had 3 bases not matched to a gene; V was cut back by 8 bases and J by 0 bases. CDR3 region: CASGRGTNTGELFF. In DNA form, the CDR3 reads TGTGCCAGCGGGCGGGGGACGAACACCGGGGAGCTGTTTTTT.

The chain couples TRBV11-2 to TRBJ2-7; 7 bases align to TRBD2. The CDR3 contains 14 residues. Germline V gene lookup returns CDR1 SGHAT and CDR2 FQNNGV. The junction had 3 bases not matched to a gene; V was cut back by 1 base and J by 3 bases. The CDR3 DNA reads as TGTGCCAGCAGCTTAGGGTGGACTAGCTACGAGCAGTACTTC. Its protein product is CASSLGWTSYEQYF.

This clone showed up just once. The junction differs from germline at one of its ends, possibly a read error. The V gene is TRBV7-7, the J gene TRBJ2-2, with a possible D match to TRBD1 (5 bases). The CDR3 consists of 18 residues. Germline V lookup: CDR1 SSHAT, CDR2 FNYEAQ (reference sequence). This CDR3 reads CASSLGPPQAEATGELFF. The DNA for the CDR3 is TGTGCTAGCAGCTTAGGCCCCCCACAGGCTGAGGCCACCGGGGAGCTGTTTTTT. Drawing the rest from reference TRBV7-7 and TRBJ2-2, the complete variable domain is GAGVSQSPRYKVTKRGQDVTLRCDPISSHATLYWYQQALGQGPEFLTYFNYEAQPDKSGLPSDRFSAERPEGSISTLTIQRTEQRDSAMYRCASSLGPPQAEATGELFFGEGSRLTVL.

The chain's CDR3 is CASEDRSGPSYNSPLHF. The DNA for the CDR3 is TGCGCCAGCGAGGACAGGTCGGGGCCCTCCTATAATTCACCCCTCCACTTT. The chain links TRBV10-1 to TRBJ1-6; 7 bases are a match to TRBD1. CDR1 is WNHNN and CDR2 is SYGVQD in the germline V gene (reference sequence). The CDR3 runs to 17 residues. After removal of 8 bases from V and 0 bases from J, the junction contained 10 bases not matched to a gene.

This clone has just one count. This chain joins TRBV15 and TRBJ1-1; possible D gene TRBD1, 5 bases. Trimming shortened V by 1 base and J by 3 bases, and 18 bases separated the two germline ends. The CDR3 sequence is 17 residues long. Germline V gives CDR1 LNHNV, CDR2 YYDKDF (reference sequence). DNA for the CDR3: TGTGCCACCAGCAGAGGCAGGGCGGTCGAAGGATACACTGAAGCTTTCTTT. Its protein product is CATSRGRAVEGYTEAFF.

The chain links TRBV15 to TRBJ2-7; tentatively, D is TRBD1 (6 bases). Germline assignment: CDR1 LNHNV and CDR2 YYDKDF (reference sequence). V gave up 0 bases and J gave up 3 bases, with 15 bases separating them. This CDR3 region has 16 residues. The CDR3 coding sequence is TGTGCCACCAGCAGAGACAGGGGCGACGAACGCTACGAGCAGTACTTC. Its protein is CATSRDRGDERYEQYF.

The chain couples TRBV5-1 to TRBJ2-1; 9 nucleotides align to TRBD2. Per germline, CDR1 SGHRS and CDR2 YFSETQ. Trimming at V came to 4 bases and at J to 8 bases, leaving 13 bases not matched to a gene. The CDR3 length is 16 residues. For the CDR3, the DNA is TGCGCCAGCAGCCGAGAGCGGGGGGCTAGGGAGTATGAGCAGTTCTTC. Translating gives CASSRERGAREYEQFF.

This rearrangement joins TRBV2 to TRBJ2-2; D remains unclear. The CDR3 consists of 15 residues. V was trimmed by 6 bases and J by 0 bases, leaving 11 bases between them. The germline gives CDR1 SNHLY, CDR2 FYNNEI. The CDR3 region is CASRRISANTGELFF. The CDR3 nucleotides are TGTGCCAGCAGAAGAATCAGCGCGAACACCGGGGAGCTGTTTTTT.

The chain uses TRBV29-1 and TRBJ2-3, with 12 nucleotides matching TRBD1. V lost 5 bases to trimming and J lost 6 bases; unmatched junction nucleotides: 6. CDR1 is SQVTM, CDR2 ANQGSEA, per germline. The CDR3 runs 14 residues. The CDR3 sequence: CSVRGTGGGDTQYF. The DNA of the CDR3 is TGCAGCGTTCGGGGGACAGGGGGCGGGGATACGCAGTATTTT.